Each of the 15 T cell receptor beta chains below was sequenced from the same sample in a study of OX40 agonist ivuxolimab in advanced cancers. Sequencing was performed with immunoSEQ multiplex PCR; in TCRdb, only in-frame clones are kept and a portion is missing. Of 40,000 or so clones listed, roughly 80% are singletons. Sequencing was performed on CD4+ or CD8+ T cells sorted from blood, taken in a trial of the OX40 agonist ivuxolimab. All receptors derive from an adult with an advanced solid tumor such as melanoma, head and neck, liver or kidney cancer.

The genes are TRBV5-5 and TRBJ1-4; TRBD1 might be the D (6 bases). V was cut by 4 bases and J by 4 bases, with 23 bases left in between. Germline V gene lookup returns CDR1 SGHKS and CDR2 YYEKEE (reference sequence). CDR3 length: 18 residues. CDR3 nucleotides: TGTGCCAGCAGCCCCCCCCTCCATCAGGGGCTAATTAATGAAAAACTGTTTTTT. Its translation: CASSPPLHQGLINEKLFF.

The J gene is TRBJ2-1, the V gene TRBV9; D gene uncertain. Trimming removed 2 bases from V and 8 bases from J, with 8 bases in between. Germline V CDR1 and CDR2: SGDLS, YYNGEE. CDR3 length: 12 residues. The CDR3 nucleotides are TGTGCCAGCAGCGTTCGTTGGGATGAGCAGTTCTTC. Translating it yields CASSVRWDEQFF.

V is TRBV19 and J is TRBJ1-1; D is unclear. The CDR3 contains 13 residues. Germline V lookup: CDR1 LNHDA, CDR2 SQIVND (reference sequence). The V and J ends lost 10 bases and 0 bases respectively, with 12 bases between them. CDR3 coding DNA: TGTGCCACAAGAGCATACATGAACACTGAAGCTTTCTTT. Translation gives CATRAYMNTEAFF. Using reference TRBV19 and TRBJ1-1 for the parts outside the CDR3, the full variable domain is DGGITQSPKYLFRKEGQNVTLSCEQNLNHDAMYWYRQDPGQGLRLIYYSQIVNDFQKGDIAEGYSVSREKKESFPLTVTSAQKNPTAFYLCATRAYMNTEAFFGQGTRLTVV.

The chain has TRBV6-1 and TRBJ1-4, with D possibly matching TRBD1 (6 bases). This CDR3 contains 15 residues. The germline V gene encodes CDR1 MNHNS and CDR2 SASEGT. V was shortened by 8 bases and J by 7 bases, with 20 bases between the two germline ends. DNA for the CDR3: TGTGCCAGCGGCCCAACCGGGACAATTGGTGAAAAACTGTTTTTT. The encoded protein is CASGPTGTIGEKLFF.

The CDR3 sequence is CASSSGAMFANYGYTF. In DNA, the CDR3 is TGTGCCAGCAGCTCGGGGGCCATGTTTGCTAACTATGGCTACACCTTC. This chain uses TRBV5-6 with TRBJ1-2, with a tentative D call TRBD1 (6 bases). With 3 bases removed from V and 0 bases from J, the gap between germline ends came to 15 bases. Per germline, CDR1 SGHDT and CDR2 YYEEEE. The CDR3 is 16 amino acids.

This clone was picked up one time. The CDR3 here is CAIRTLTDSYEQYF. CDR3 DNA sequence: TGTGCCATCAGAACACTGACGGATTCCTACGAGCAGTACTTC. This rearrangement joins TRBV10-3 to TRBJ2-7; no firm D call. V was cut by 6 bases and J by 1 base, with 13 bases left in between. CDR1 is ENHRY, CDR2 SYGVKD, per germline. The CDR3 runs to 14 residues.

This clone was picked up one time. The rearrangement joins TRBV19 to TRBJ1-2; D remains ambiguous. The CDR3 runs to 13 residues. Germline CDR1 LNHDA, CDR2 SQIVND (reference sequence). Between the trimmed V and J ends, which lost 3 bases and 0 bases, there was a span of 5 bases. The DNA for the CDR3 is TGTGCCAGTAGTATCGGCTCTAACTATGGCTACACCTTC. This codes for CASSIGSNYGYTF. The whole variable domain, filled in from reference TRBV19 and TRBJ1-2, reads DGGITQSPKYLFRKEGQNVTLSCEQNLNHDAMYWYRQDPGQGLRLIYYSQIVNDFQKGDIAEGYSVSREKKESFPLTVTSAQKNPTAFYLCASSIGSNYGYTFGSGTRLTVV.

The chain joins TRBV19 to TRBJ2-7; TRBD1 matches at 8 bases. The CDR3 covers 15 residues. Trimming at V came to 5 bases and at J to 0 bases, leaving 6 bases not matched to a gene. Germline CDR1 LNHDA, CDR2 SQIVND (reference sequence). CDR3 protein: CASSPGTGSSYEQYF. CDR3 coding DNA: TGTGCCAGTAGTCCCGGGACAGGTAGCTCCTACGAGCAGTACTTC.

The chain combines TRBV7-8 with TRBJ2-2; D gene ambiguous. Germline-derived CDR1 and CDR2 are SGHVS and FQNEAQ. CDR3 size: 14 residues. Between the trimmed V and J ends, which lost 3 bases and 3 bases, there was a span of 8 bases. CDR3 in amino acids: CASSLTPYTGELFF. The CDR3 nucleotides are TGTGCCAGCAGCTTGACTCCTTACACCGGGGAGCTGTTTTTT.

The CDR3 spells CASSFGLAGVTLEQFF. For the CDR3, the DNA is TGCGCCAGCAGCTTTGGACTAGCGGGAGTGACTTTGGAGCAGTTCTTC. The rearrangement joins TRBV5-1 to TRBJ2-1, with 13 bases matching TRBD2. Germline CDR1 reads SGHRS; CDR2 reads YFSETQ. The length of the CDR3 is 16 residues. Trimming cost V 2 bases and J 10 bases; bases outside gene matches: 9.

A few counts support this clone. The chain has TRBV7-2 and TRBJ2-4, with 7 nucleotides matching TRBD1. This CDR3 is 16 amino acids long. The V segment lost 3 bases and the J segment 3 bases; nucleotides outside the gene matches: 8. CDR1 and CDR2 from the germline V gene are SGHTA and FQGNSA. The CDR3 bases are TGTGCCAGCAGCTTCCGAACAGGGGCGGACAAAAACATTCAGTACTTC. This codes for CASSFRTGADKNIQYF.

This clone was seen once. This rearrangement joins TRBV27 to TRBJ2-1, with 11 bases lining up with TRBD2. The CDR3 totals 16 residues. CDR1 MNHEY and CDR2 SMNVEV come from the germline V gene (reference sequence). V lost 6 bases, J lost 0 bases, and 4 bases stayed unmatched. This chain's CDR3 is CASRTSGTSSYNEQFF. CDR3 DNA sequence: TGTGCCAGCAGGACTAGCGGGACGAGCTCCTACAATGAGCAGTTCTTC.

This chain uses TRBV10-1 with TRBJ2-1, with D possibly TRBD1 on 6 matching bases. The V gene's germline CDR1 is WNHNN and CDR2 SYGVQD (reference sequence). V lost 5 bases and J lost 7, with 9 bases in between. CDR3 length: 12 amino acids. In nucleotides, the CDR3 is TGCGCCAGCAGTCAGAGGGGGAATGAGCAGTTCTTC. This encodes CASSQRGNEQFF.

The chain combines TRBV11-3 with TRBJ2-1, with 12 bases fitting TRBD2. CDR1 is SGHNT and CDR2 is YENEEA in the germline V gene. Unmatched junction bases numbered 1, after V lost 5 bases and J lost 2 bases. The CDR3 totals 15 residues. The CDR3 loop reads CASSPSGGAYNEQFF. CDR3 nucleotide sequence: TGTGCCAGCAGCCCTAGCGGGGGGGCCTACAATGAGCAGTTCTTC. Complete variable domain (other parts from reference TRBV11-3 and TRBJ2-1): EAGVVQSPRYKIIEKKQPVAFWCNPISGHNTLYWYLQNLGQGPELLIRYENEEAVDDSQLPKDRFSAERLKGVDSTLKIQPAELGDSAVYLCASSPSGGAYNEQFFGPGTRLTVL.

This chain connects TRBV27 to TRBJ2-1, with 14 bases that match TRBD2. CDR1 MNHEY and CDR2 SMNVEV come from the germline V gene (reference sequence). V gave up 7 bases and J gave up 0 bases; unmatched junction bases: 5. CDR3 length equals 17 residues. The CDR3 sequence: CASNPGLAGASYNEQFF. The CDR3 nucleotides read TGTGCCAGCAACCCGGGACTAGCGGGGGCCTCCTACAATGAGCAGTTCTTC.